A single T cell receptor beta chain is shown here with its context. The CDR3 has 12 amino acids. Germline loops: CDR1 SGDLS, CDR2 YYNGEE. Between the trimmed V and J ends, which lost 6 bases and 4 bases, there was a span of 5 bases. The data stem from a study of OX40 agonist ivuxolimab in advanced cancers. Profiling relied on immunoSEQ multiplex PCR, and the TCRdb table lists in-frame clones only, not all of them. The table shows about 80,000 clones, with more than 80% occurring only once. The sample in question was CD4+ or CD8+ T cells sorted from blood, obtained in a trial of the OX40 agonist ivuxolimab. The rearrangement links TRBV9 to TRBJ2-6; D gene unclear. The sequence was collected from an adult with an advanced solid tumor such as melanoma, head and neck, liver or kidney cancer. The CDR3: CASNAGANVLTF. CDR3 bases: TGTGCCAGCAATGCCGGGGCCAACGTCCTGACTTTC.